This T cell receptor beta chain was obtained from a study of T-cell reconstitution after alpha-beta-depleted transplantation in children. This sample's TCRbeta library carried unique molecular identifier barcodes. TCRdb used MiXCR to reprocess the PCR reads, holding one entry per CDR3 protein. Of about 340,000 distinct CDR3 sequences in the sample, approximately 10% are singletons; the top ten hold roughly 2.5%. Trimming stripped 3 bases from V and 4 bases from J, with 13 bases between. The germline CDR1 and CDR2 sequences are SEHNR and FQNEAQ (reference sequence). This CDR3 contains 14 residues. The chain carries TRBV7-9 and TRBJ2-7; a weak D match, TRBD1 (5 bases). This clonotype was obtained from a human donor who donated a stem cell graft to a child with acute lymphoblastic leukemia. Source: PBMCs from the stem cell graft donor, taken from the stem cell graft. In DNA form, the CDR3 reads TGTGCCAGCAGCTTCGGTCCAGGGCCATACGAGCAGTACTTC. It codes for CASSFGPGPYEQYF.